The 3 T cell receptor beta chains in this list originate from one sample, sequenced in a study of T-cell memory formation after mild COVID-19 (dated by TCRdb to 2020 to 2023). The library was prepared using 5' RACE. Instrument on record: Illumina NovaSeq 6000. The public reads were reprocessed in TCRdb via fastp at Q25 and MiXCR, keeping in-frame beta chains. Rows with one shared CDR3 protein collapse into an entry with the most common genes and DNA. The sample table records 560,000 or so distinct CDR3 sequences; roughly a sixth of these occur just once. The ten largest clones represent approximately 8.1% of the sample. The specimen sequenced was PBMCs or a T cell subset sorted from them (not recorded which). These TCRs come from an adult woman who had mild COVID-19 (a few samples of this study predate the infection). The sample titles of this study are shuffled in the database, so cell type and time point are left out; the donor was told from shared clones.

This rearrangement joins TRBV11-2 to TRBJ1-1; TRBD1 agrees at 7 bases. The length of the CDR3 is 14 residues. CDR1 is SGHAT and CDR2 is FQNNGV in the germline V gene. J was trimmed by 5 bases and V by 3 bases; bases with no gene match: 6. In nucleotides, the CDR3 is TGTGCCAGCAGCTTCCTGACAGGGTGGACTGAAGCTTTCTTT. Translation: CASSFLTGWTEAFF.

V and J are TRBV6-1 and TRBJ1-1; D remains unclear. CDR3 length: 13 residues. Germline V gives CDR1 MNHNS, CDR2 SASEGT. V was clipped by 6 bases and J by 1 base, with 9 bases between them. CDR3 sequence reads: CASRTNRNTEAFF. CDR3 bases: TGTGCCAGCAGAACGAACAGGAACACTGAAGCTTTCTTT.

The rearrangement uses TRBV20-1 and TRBJ1-5; a weak D match, TRBD1 (6 bases). Looked up from germline, CDR1 is DFQATT and CDR2 is SNEGSKA (reference sequence). The V and J ends lost 0 bases and 6 bases respectively, with 12 bases between them. The CDR3 loop spans 14 amino acids. The CDR3 loop is CSARDITGIQPQHF. As DNA, the CDR3 is TGCAGTGCTAGAGACATCACAGGGATTCAGCCCCAGCATTTT.